A selection of T cell receptor beta chains follows, all from one sample in a study of T cell repertoires in ileal Crohn's disease. TCRdb keeps only in-frame clones here, not all; method: immunoSEQ multiplex PCR. Among approximately 5,000 clones listed, roughly 87% were seen once. Sequences were obtained from ileal tissue. The receptors come from an adult with Crohn's disease. Both conserved end residues are part of each CDR3. Where a row states a size, it is once, few, many or the class of an expanded clone; other rows omit it.

abundance,len,v_gene,CDR3aa
few,12,TRBV6-1,CASSGDKREQFF
.,14,TRBV25-1,CASSEAGSSYEQYF
.,15,TRBV7-2,CASSWNRQGGTEAFF
.,13,TRBV18,CASSPTDQDTQYF
.,18,TRBV4-1,CASSQDFLDRGHNQPQHF
.,16,TRBV5-6,CASSPGSGKRSYEQYF
.,14,TRBV13,CASSFRQTAYEQYF
.,20,TRBV5-1,CASSRKPGQGLRGSSYEQYF
.,14,TRBV6-6,CASSRDRGLETQYF
once,15,TRBV5-4,CASSEPGFGVYEQYF
.,13,TRBV6-5,CASRTGIGQPQHF
.,15,TRBV10-3,CAISPRGAENQPQHF
.,16,TRBV2,CASRPGQSRNTGELFF
.,14,TRBV2,CASSEFSGDYGYTF
few,12,TRBV14,CASSQAGLAQYF
.,17,TRBV4-2,CASSRGLGDENTGELFF
.,17,TRBV5-4,CASSLAPPGGASSTQYF
.,16,TRBV2,CASSQYGQGNTDTQYF
.,15,TRBV11-2,CASSPGRVMNTEAFF
.,17,TRBV9,CASSVAGQGISGNTIYF
once,13,TRBV2,CASSEPLNSPLHF
.,14,TRBV6-5,CASRRTGVGNEAFF